This T cell receptor beta chain comes out of a study of radiation and T cells in renal cell carcinoma (dated by TCRdb to the early 2020s). Broadly, across the study: In total, 50 or so samples underwent TCR beta sequencing: around 25 tumors plus 27 peripheral blood samples. The final blood draw was performed at 4 weeks after radiation, at the same time as nephrectomy. In the 53 samples combined, roughly 4.4 million unique CDR3 nucleotide sequences were found, encoding 2.5 million or so unique CDR3 amino acid sequences. Paper-wide results and their limitations: Blood repertoire dynamics were not followed beyond 4 weeks after treatment. In blood, the top tumor clonotypes increased between baseline and 2 weeks post-radiation and then shrank by 4 weeks, which suggests that tumor-resident clones expanded only transiently. The single-armed trial design could not address effects of radiation dose or scheduling on the TCR repertoire. Because pretreatment tumor biopsies were not available, the study could not determine whether clonotypes were already present within the tumor at baseline.

On this clone: Its antigen is currently not known. The record has no base qualities; no much larger clone is one base away.

TCR beta libraries were generated from genomic DNA with the immunoSEQ kit, following the manufacturer's recommendations. To prepare the libraries, a first multiplex PCR with proprietary primers was run, followed by a second PCR that added unique barcodes, and a bead cleanup was done after each round. A positive control reaction and a negative control reaction, both provided in the kit, were run with every batch of samples. The final libraries were assessed on an Agilent 4200 TapeStation D1000 ScreenTape, pooled by volume, and quantified by qPCR. An Illumina NextSeq500 fitted with a MidOutput 150-cycle cartridge performed the sequencing, running 156 Read1 cycles and 15 Index1 cycles with the kit's custom primers. The pooled library was loaded at 0.75 to 1 pM with a roughly 20% PhiX control spike-in. As for the authors' bioinformatics: Vendor-processed data were analyzed in R, and a clonotype was defined as all T cells sharing the same CDR3 nucleotide sequence. In the clone abundance analyses, frequencies were normalized to the 10,000 most abundant clones in each sample. Public T cell clones, which averaged fewer than five per sample, were removed prior to analysis. An abundance difference of at least 32-fold between compartments was the criterion for calling clonotypes tumor-enriched or baseline blood-enriched. A beta-binomial differential abundance model was used to identify clonotypes that expanded or contracted between blood time points. Tumor-blood repertoire similarity was measured with the Baroni-Urbani and Buser coefficient, and groups were compared using two-tailed Wilcoxon tests in R. TCRdb stores this immuneACCESS table with in-frame sequences only. Part of the clones is absent; in the studies checked, under half of the shortfall reflects unresolved V genes, and no reason is known for the rest. That table is the source of V, J and clone size, and D and trimming were worked out from the DNA. In this sample the table shows around 100,000 clones, approximately 80% of which occur a single time. Roughly 7.6% of the sample is taken by the ten largest.

CDR1 and CDR2, looked up from the germline V gene (reference sequence), are MNHEY and SMNVEV. The CDR3 runs 16 amino acids, cysteine and phenylalanine included. Solely the CDR3 DNA is kept, with 48 bases framed from the first base. V is clipped by 1 base and J by 6 bases, and the sequence between their germline boundaries is 16 bases long. Interpreted using the paper, the time point label stands for: blood 4 weeks post-SBRT, at nephrectomy. Sample treatment or condition, as interpreted from the label and publication: 15 Gy SBRT to primary tumor, nephrectomy 4 weeks later. The samples were obtained from a clinical trial, where primary renal cell carcinomas were treated with 15 Gy stereotactic body radiation therapy and then removed by nephrectomy 4 weeks afterward. Serial peripheral blood from radiation-treated patients was sampled at baseline, 2 weeks and 4 weeks after SBRT to track tumor-enriched clonotypes. Renal cell carcinoma with clear cell pathology was present in all patients. The QIAamp DNA Blood Mini Kit (Qiagen) was used to prepare genomic DNA for TCR sequencing. Samples were included in the analyses only if all quality control checks were passed.

The TCR was taken from a man in his fifties or sixties with renal cell carcinoma. Rearrangement joined TRBV27 to TRBJ2-4; possibly the D gene is TRBD2, per 6 matching bases. Here the sequenced sample was blood, taken from a patient whose treatment included radiotherapy and nephrectomy. Here the CDR3 is given as CASSLLSGALGNIQYF. The DNA is TGTGCCAGCAGTTTATTGTCGGGAGCCTTGGGAAACATTCAGTACTTC.